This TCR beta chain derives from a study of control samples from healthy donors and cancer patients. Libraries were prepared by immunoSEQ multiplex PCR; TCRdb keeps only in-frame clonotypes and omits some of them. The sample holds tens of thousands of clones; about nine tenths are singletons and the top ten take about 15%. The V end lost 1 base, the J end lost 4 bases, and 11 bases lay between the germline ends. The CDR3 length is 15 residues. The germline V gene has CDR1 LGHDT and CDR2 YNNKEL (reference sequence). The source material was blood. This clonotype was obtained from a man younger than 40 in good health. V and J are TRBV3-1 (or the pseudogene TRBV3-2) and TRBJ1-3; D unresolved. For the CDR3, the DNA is TGTGCCAGCAGCCAAGGGAGAGGAACCGGAAACACCATATATTTT. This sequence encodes CASSQGRGTGNTIYF.